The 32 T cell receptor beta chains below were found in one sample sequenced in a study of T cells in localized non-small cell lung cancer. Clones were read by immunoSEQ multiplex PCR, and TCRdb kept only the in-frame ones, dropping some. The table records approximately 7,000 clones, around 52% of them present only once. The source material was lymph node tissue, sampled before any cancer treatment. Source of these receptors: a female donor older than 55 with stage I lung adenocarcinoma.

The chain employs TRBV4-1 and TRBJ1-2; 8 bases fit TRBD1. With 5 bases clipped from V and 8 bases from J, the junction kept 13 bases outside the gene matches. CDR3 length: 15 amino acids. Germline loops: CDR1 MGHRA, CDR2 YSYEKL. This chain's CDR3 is CASSFLARGQHGYTF. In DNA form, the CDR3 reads TGCGCCAGCAGCTTCCTTGCCAGGGGGCAGCACGGCTACACCTTC.

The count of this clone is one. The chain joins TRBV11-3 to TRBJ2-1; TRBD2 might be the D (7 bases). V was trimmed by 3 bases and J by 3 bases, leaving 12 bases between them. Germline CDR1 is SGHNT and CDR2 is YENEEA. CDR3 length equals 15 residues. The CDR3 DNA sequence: TGTGCCAGCAGCTTTGGCGGGGGCGGCTACAATGAGCAGTTCTTC. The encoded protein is CASSFGGGGYNEQFF.

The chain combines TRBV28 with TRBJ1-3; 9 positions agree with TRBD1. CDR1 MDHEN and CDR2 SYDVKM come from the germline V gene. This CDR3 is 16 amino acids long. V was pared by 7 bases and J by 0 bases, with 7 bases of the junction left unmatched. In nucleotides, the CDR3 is TGTGCCAGCAAGAAGGGGGACAGGGACTCTGGAAACACCATATATTTT. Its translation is CASKKGDRDSGNTIYF.

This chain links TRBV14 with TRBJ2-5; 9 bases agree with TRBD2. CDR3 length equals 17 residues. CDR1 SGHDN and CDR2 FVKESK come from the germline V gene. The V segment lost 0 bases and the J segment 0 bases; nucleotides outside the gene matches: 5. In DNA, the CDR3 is TGTGCCAGCAGCCAAGATCGGCTAGCGGGGTACCAAGAGACCCAGTACTTC. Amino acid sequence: CASSQDRLAGYQETQYF.

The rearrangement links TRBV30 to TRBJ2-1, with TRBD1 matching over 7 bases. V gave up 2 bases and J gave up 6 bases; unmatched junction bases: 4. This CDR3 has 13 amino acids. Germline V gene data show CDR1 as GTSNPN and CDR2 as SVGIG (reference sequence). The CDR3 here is CAWSRQGRNEQFF. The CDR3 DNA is TGTGCCTGGAGTAGACAGGGACGCAATGAGCAGTTCTTC.

DNA of the CDR3: TGTGCCAGTAGTAAAGCTGGACAGGGGGCGGATGGCTACACCTTC. It yields the protein CASSKAGQGADGYTF. V gene TRBV19 combines with J gene TRBJ1-2; 11 bases map to TRBD1. Trimming at V came to 4 bases and at J to 6 bases, leaving 7 bases not matched to a gene. CDR3 length: 15 amino acids. Germline V gene data show CDR1 as LNHDA and CDR2 as SQIVND (reference sequence).

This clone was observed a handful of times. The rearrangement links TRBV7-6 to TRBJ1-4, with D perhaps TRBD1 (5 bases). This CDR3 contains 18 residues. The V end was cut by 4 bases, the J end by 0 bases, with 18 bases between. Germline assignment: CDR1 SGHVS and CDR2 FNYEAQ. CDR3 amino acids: CASSSWDLALSTNEKLFF. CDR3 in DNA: TGTGCCAGCAGCTCGTGGGACTTGGCACTATCAACTAATGAAAAACTGTTTTTT.

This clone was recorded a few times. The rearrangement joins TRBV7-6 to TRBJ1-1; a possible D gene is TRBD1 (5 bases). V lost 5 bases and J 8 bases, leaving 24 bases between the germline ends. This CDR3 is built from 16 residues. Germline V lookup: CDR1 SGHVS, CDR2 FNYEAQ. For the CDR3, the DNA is TGTGCCAGCAGCAATATCGGCGGGTTGGGGGACCAGGAAGCTTTCTTT. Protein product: CASSNIGGLGDQEAFF.

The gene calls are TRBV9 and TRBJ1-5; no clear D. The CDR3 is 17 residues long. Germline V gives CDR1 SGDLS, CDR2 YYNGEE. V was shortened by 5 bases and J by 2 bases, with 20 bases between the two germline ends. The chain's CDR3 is CASRPGSSLVGNQPQHF. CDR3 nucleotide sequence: TGTGCCAGCAGGCCGGGATCCTCATTGGTTGGCAATCAGCCCCAGCATTTT. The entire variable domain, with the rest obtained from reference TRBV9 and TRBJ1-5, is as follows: DSGVTQTPKHLITATGQRVTLRCSPRSGDLSVYWYQQSLDQGLQFLIQYYNGEERAKGNILERFSAQQFPDLHSELNLSSLELGDSALYFCASRPGSSLVGNQPQHFGDGTRLSIL.

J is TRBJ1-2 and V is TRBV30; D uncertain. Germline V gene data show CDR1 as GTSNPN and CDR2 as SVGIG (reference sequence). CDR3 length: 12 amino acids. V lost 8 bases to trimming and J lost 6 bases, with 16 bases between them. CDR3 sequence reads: CAHRPHPHGYTF. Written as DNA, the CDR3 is TGTGCCCACAGACCCCATCCCCATGGCTACACCTTC.

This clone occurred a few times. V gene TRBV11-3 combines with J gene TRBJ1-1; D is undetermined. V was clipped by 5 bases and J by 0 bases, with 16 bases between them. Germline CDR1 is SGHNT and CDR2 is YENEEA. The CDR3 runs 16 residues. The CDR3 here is CASSVGPWALNTEAFF. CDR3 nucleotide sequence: TGTGCCAGCAGCGTAGGACCTTGGGCGCTGAACACTGAAGCTTTCTTT.

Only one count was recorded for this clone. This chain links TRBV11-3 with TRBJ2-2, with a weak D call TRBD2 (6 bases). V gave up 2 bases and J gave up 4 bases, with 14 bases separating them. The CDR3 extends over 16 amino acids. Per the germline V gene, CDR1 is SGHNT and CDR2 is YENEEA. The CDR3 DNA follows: TGTGCCAGCAGCTTATTCGGAGGGGTCGGCACCGGGGAGCTGTTTTTT. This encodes CASSLFGGVGTGELFF.

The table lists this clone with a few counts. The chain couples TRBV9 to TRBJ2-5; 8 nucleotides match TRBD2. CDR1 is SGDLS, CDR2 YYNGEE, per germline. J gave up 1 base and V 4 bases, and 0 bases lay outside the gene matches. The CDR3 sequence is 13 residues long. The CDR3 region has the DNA TGTGCCAGCAGCCGGGGGGGCCAAGAGACCCAGTACTTC. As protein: CASSRGGQETQYF. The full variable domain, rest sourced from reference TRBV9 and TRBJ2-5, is DSGVTQTPKHLITATGQRVTLRCSPRSGDLSVYWYQQSLDQGLQFLIQYYNGEERAKGNILERFSAQQFPDLHSELNLSSLELGDSALYFCASSRGGQETQYFGPGTRLLVL.

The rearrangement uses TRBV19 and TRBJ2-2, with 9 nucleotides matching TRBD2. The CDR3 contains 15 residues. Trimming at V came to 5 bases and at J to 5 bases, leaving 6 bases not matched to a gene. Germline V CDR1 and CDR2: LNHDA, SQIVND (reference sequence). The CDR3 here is CASSLGLARTGELFF. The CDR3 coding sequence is TGTGCCAGTAGTCTGGGACTAGCAAGGACCGGGGAGCTGTTTTTT.

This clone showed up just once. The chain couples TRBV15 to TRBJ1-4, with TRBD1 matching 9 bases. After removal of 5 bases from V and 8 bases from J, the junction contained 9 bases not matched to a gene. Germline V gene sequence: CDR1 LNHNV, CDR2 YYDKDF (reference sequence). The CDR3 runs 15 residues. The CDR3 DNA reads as TGTGCCACCAGCGAACCGGGACAGGGAAAGGAAAAACTGTTTTTT. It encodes CATSEPGQGKEKLFF.

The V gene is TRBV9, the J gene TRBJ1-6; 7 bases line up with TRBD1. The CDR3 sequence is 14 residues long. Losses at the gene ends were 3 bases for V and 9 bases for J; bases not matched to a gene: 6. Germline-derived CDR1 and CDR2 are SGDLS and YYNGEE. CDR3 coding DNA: TGTGCCAGCAGCGAACAGGGGAGGGGTTCACCCCTCCACTTT. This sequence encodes CASSEQGRGSPLHF.

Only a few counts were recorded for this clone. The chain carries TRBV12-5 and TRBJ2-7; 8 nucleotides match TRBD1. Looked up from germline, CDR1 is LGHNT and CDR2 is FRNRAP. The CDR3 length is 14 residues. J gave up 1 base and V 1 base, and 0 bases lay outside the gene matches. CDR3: CASGLGQGSYEQYF. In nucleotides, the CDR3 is TGTGCTAGTGGTTTGGGACAGGGGTCCTACGAGCAGTACTTC.

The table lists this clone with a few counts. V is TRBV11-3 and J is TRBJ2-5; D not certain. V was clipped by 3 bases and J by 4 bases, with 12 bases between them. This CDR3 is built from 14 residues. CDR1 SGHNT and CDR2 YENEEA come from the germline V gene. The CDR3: CASSLAQLRETQYF. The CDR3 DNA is TGTGCCAGCAGCTTGGCCCAGCTTCGAGAGACCCAGTACTTC. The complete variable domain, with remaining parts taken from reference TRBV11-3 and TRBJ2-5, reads EAGVVQSPRYKIIEKKQPVAFWCNPISGHNTLYWYLQNLGQGPELLIRYENEEAVDDSQLPKDRFSAERLKGVDSTLKIQPAELGDSAVYLCASSLAQLRETQYFGPGTRLLVL.

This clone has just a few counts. This CDR3 is CAISEEDSQETQYF. For the CDR3, the DNA is TGTGCCATCAGTGAGGAGGACAGCCAAGAGACCCAGTACTTC. V usage is TRBV10-3 and J usage is TRBJ2-5; weak D call: TRBD1 (6 bases). V was cut by 2 bases and J by 1 base, with 8 bases left in between. There are 14 residues in the CDR3. Germline-derived CDR1 and CDR2 are ENHRY and SYGVKD.

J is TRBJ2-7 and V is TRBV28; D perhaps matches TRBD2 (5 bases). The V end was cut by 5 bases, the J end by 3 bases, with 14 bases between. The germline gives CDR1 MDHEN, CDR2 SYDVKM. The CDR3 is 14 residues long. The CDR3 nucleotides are TGTGCCAGCAGTCCGGCGGGTGAACTCTACGAGCAGTACTTC. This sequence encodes CASSPAGELYEQYF.

Here the CDR3 DNA reads TGTGCCAGCACCGTCTTGACTAGCGGGAAGGGGGGTGAGCAGTTCTTC. It yields the protein CASTVLTSGKGGEQFF. The gene calls are TRBV6-8 and TRBJ2-1, with 11 bases lining up with TRBD2. Per the germline V gene, CDR1 is MNHGY and CDR2 is SAAAGT. The CDR3 extends over 16 amino acids. The trim removed 7 bases at V and 9 bases at J, leaving 14 bases unmatched.

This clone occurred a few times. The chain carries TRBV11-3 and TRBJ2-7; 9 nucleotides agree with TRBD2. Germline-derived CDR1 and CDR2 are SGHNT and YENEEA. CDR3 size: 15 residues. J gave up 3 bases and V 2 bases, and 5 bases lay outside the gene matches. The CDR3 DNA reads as TGTGCCAGCAGCTTAATTCCTAGCGGGATCTACGAGCAGTACTTC. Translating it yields CASSLIPSGIYEQYF.

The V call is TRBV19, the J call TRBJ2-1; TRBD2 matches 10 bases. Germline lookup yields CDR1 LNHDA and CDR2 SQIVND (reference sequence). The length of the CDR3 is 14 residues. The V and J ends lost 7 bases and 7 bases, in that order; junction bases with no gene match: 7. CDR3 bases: TGTGCCAGTATGAGGGGACTAGCGCCGAATGAGCAGTTCTTC. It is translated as CASMRGLAPNEQFF.

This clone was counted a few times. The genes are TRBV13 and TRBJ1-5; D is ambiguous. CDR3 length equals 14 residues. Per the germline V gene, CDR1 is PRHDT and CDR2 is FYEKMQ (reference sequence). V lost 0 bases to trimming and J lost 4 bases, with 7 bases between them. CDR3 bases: TGTGCCAGCAGCTTAGGGCAGACAAATCAGCCCCAGCATTTT. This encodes CASSLGQTNQPQHF.

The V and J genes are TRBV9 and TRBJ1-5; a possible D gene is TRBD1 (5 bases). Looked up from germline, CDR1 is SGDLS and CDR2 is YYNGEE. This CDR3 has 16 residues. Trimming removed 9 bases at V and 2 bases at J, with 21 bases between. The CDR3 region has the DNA TGTGCCACCACCAGCGGGGACCCGAGGGGCAATCAGCCCCAGCATTTT. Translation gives CATTSGDPRGNQPQHF.

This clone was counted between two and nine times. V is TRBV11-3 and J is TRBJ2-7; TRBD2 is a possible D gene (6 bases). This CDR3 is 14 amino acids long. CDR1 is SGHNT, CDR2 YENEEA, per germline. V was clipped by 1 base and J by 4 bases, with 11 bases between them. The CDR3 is CASSLVPGDYEQYF. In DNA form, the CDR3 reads TGTGCCAGCAGCTTAGTCCCGGGAGATTACGAGCAGTACTTC.

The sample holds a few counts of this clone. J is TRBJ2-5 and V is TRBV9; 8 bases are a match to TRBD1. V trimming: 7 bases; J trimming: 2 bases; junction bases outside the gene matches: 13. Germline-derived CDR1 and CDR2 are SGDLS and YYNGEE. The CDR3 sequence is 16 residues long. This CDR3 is CASRLRGTGKQETQYF. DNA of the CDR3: TGTGCCAGCCGATTACGGGGGACAGGTAAACAAGAGACCCAGTACTTC.

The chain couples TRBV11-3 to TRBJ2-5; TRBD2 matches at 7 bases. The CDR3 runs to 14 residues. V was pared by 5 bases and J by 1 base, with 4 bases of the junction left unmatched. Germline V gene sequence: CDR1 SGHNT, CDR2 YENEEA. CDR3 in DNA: TGTGCCAGCAGCAGGGAGGGATTCCAAGAGACCCAGTACTTC. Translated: CASSREGFQETQYF.

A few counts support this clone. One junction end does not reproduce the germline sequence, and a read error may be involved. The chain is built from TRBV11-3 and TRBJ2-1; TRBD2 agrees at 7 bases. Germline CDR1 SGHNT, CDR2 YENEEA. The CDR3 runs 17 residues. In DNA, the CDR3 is TGTGCCAACAGCAAAAGCGTGCGGGGAGCGGGAAACAATGAGCAGTTCTTC. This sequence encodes CANSKSVRGAGNNEQFF. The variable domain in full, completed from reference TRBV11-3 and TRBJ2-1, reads EAGVVQSPRYKIIEKKQPVAFWCNPISGHNTLYWYLQNLGQGPELLIRYENEEAVDDSQLPKDRFSAERLKGVDSTLKIQPAELGDSAVYLCANSKSVRGAGNNEQFFGPGTRLTVL.

The CDR3 DNA reads TGCAGCGTTGAAAGGGTTAATCAGCCCCAGCATTTT. As protein: CSVERVNQPQHF. The J gene is TRBJ1-5, the V gene TRBV29-1; unclear D gene. The CDR3 runs to 12 residues. Germline lookup yields CDR1 SQVTM and CDR2 ANQGSEA. Trimming left V 2 bases short and J 4 bases short, with 6 bases between.

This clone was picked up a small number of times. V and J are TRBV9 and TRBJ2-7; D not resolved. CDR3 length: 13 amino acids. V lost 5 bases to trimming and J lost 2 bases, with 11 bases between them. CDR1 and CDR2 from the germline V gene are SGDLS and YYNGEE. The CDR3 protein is CASSETQAYEQYF. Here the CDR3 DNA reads TGTGCCAGCAGTGAAACCCAGGCCTACGAGCAGTACTTC.

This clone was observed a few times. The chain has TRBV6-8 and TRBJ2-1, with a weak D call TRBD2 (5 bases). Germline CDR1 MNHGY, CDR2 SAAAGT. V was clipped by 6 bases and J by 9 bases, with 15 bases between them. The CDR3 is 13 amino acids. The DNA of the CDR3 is TGTGCCAGCAGCCACCGGGGAGTCGGTGAGCAGTTCTTC. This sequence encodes CASSHRGVGEQFF.